Presented here are 16 T cell receptor beta chains from one specimen sequenced in a study of T cell responses to AZD1222 COVID-19 vaccine. TCRdb keeps only in-frame clones here, not all; method: immunoSEQ multiplex PCR. Among 120,000 or so clones, 85% to 90% were seen once, and the ten largest hold around 30%. Sequencing used peripheral blood, obtained on day 0 of AZD1222 vaccination. These receptors were collected from an adult in good health.

The J gene is TRBJ1-4, the V gene TRBV7-2, with TRBD1 matching 7 bases. Germline V lookup: CDR1 SGHTA, CDR2 FQGNSA. The CDR3 length is 15 residues. The V segment lost 5 bases and the J segment 1 base; nucleotides outside the gene matches: 4. The CDR3 reads CASSPRQGTNEKLFF. The CDR3 DNA sequence: TGTGCCAGCAGCCCTAGACAGGGAACTAATGAAAAACTGTTTTTT.

This clone appeared a few times. V usage is TRBV19 and J usage is TRBJ1-3; D not resolved. This CDR3 comprises 12 residues. Germline CDR1 LNHDA, CDR2 SQIVND (reference sequence). Trimming took off 7 bases at V and 8 bases at J, with 12 bases between the two ends. CDR3 in DNA: TGTGCCAGTACCGGGCCCGGACACACCATATATTTT. Residues: CASTGPGHTIYF.

V is TRBV6-2 or TRBV6-3 and J is TRBJ1-1; D is unclear. Trimming left V 0 bases short and J 2 bases short, with 7 bases between. The germline V gene has CDR1 MNHEY and CDR2 SVGEGT. The CDR3 is 14 amino acids. The CDR3 reads CASSYSGANTEAFF. CDR3 in DNA: TGTGCCAGCAGTTACTCCGGAGCCAACACTGAAGCTTTCTTT.

The rearrangement uses TRBV14 and TRBJ1-1; D is undetermined. There are 13 residues in the CDR3. CDR1 and CDR2 from the germline V gene are SGHDN and FVKESK. V dropped 1 base and J dropped 5 bases, with 8 bases sitting between them. Written as DNA, the CDR3 is TGTGCCAGCAGCCAAGGGGAGGAAACTGAAGCTTTCTTT. Translation gives CASSQGEETEAFF.

This clone was seen just once. The chain uses TRBV30 and TRBJ2-1; D gene unclear. V was pared by 4 bases and J by 0 bases, with 10 bases between. The CDR3 contains 14 residues. The germline V gene encodes CDR1 GTSNPN and CDR2 SVGIG (reference sequence). The CDR3: CAWTLGPSYNEQFF. The CDR3 nucleotides read TGTGCCTGGACCCTCGGACCCTCCTACAATGAGCAGTTCTTC.

The chain employs TRBV7-2 and TRBJ1-4; 9 nucleotides match TRBD1. Trimming at V came to 5 bases and at J to 8 bases, leaving 9 bases not matched to a gene. CDR3 length: 15 amino acids. CDR1 is SGHTA and CDR2 is FQGNSA in the germline V gene. CDR3 loop: CASSLDRGLSEKLFF. The CDR3, as DNA: TGTGCCAGCAGCCTCGACAGGGGGTTGTCGGAAAAACTGTTTTTT.

This sequence joins TRBV3-1 (or the pseudogene TRBV3-2) and TRBJ2-5, with D unresolved. This CDR3 spans 12 amino acids. The V gene's germline CDR1 is LGHDT and CDR2 YNNKEL (reference sequence). The V and J ends lost 4 bases and 7 bases respectively, with 10 bases between them. CDR3 sequence reads: CASSPHSGTQYF. The DNA for the CDR3 is TGTGCCAGCAGCCCCCACTCCGGGACCCAGTACTTC.

The J gene is TRBJ2-1, the V gene TRBV19; a weak D match, TRBD2 (6 bases). The CDR3 runs 13 residues. V was pared by 4 bases and J by 9 bases, with 13 bases between. CDR1 and CDR2 from the germline V gene are LNHDA and SQIVND (reference sequence). The CDR3 DNA sequence: TGTGCCAGTAGTACGCGACTAGACGGTGAGCAGTTCTTC. Protein sequence: CASSTRLDGEQFF.

This rearrangement joins TRBV7-9 to TRBJ1-1; D gene ambiguous. Germline V gene lookup returns CDR1 SEHNR and CDR2 FQNEAQ (reference sequence). The CDR3 spans 14 residues. With 2 bases removed from V and 0 bases from J, the gap between germline ends came to 7 bases. The CDR3: CASSLFGMNTEAFF. The DNA of the CDR3 is TGTGCCAGCAGCTTATTCGGGATGAACACTGAAGCTTTCTTT.

V gene TRBV29-1 combines with J gene TRBJ2-2, with a weak D call TRBD1 (6 bases). This CDR3 is built from 13 residues. CDR1 and CDR2 (germline): SQVTM, ANQGSEA. Trimming left V 7 bases short and J 10 bases short, with 19 bases between. The CDR3 spells CSAGLRGGEELFF. The CDR3, as DNA: TGCAGCGCGGGGCTCAGGGGTGGGGAGGAGCTGTTTTTT.

The chain uses TRBV3-1 (or the pseudogene TRBV3-2) and TRBJ1-6, with D tentatively TRBD1 (6 bases). CDR1 is LGHDT, CDR2 YNNKEL, per germline (reference sequence). This CDR3 is built from 16 residues. With 2 bases removed from V and 7 bases from J, the gap between germline ends came to 15 bases. Here the CDR3 reads CASSQLRGARNSPLHF. The CDR3 DNA reads as TGTGCCAGCAGCCAACTCCGGGGGGCCAGGAATTCACCCCTCCACTTT.

V usage is TRBV4-2 and J usage is TRBJ2-7, with TRBD1 as a possible D gene (5 bases). Trimming removed 4 bases at V and 0 bases at J, with 10 bases between. The CDR3 is 14 residues long. The germline V gene encodes CDR1 LGHNA and CDR2 YNFKEQ. Here the CDR3 reads CASSPGHNSYEQYF. CDR3 sequence (DNA): TGTGCCAGCAGCCCCGGACACAACTCCTACGAGCAGTACTTC.

V gene TRBV11-2 combines with J gene TRBJ1-1; D not resolved. V was cut by 9 bases and J by 1 base, with 9 bases left in between. The germline V gene has CDR1 SGHAT and CDR2 FQNNGV. CDR3 length: 12 residues. This CDR3 is CASGERNTEAFF. CDR3 DNA: TGTGCCAGTGGAGAGCGGAACACTGAAGCTTTCTTT.

The chain employs TRBV27 and TRBJ1-5; the match to TRBD1 covers 10 bases. CDR1 MNHEY and CDR2 SMNVEV come from the germline V gene (reference sequence). The CDR3 spans 15 residues. Trimming at V came to 8 bases and at J to 5 bases, leaving 9 bases not matched to a gene. The DNA of the CDR3 is TGTGCCAGCCACCCTAGGGGGACAGGGGATCAGCCCCAGCATTTT. It yields the protein CASHPRGTGDQPQHF.

This clone was detected only a few times. J is TRBJ2-3 and V is TRBV27; 13 nucleotides align to TRBD2. Germline V gives CDR1 MNHEY, CDR2 SMNVEV (reference sequence). The CDR3 is made up of 18 amino acids. The trim removed 3 bases at V and 0 bases at J, leaving 6 bases unmatched. The CDR3 here is CASSFLGLAGVSTDTQYF. CDR3 DNA sequence: TGTGCCAGCAGTTTCCTTGGACTAGCGGGAGTAAGCACAGATACGCAGTATTTT.

The chain joins TRBV18 to TRBJ1-4; D is possibly TRBD1 (5 bases). Germline V gene lookup returns CDR1 KGHSH and CDR2 LQKENI. The CDR3 is 15 amino acids. The V end was cut by 4 bases, the J end by 4 bases, with 13 bases between. The CDR3 region is CASSLTDRNNEKLFF. CDR3 bases: TGTGCCAGCTCACTAACCGACAGAAATAATGAAAAACTGTTTTTT.